This T cell receptor beta chain was retrieved from a study of patients and donors after allogeneic stem cell transplantation. The V gene lost 0 bases and the J gene lost 4 bases, with 13 bases spanning the gap. The CDR3 has 15 residues. Germline V gene data show CDR1 as SGHAT and CDR2 as FQNNGV. MiXCR was run by TCRdb on the RT-PCR reads, yielding one entry per CDR3 protein. The sample has more than 850,000 distinct CDR3 sequences; more than 15% are singletons. This sequence originates from a human donor who was either an allogeneic HSCT recipient or a stem cell or donor lymphocyte infusion donor (not recorded which). It is not recorded whose cells these are; they may come from a transplant donor. The V call is TRBV11-2, the J call TRBJ2-7; D is perhaps TRBD1 or TRBD2 (5 bases each). The sample comprised blood, either unsorted or a sorted T cell fraction (not recorded which). CDR3 sequence: CASSLEGGTKYEQYF. DNA for the CDR3: TGTGCCAGCAGCTTAGAGGGTGGGACCAAATACGAGCAGTACTTC.